This TCR beta chain was sequenced during a study of blood T cell repertoires in COVID-19. Germline assignment: CDR1 SNHLY and CDR2 FYNNEI. The CDR3 loop spans 15 amino acids. The V gene lost 5 bases and the J gene lost 3 bases, with 15 bases spanning the gap. TCRdb's copy holds only in-frame clones and misses some; the assay was immunoSEQ multiplex PCR. The profile shows some 260,000 clones, just over 85% of them singletons. This chain connects TRBV2 to TRBJ2-3, with D maybe TRBD1 (6 bases). The clonotype comes from a man in his forties who had recovered from COVID-19. The sample taken for sequencing was PBMCs or T cells enriched from blood (not recorded which). The DNA for the CDR3 is TGTGCCAGCAGTTCGGGACACCCTTTAACAGATACGCAGTATTTT. It is translated as CASSSGHPLTDTQYF.